This T cell receptor (beta chain) was captured in a study of T cells in Graves' hyperthyroidism and ophthalmopathy. General study findings and limits: Ophthalmopathy and stable hyperthyroidism were separated by a 13 V-J model. Appearing also in blood were most of the thyroid clonotypes expanded above 0.001. Ophthalmopathy, as predicted by the model, came a median approximately 6.5 months after the prediction.

About this clonotype: Its antigen is as yet unknown.

TCR beta CDR3 regions were amplified from RNA. Researchers ran a first-round RT-PCR on the TCR CDR3 using the HTBI primer set. One entry per CDR3 protein results from TCRdb running MiXCR on the multiplex PCR reads. The sample has about 640,000 distinct CDR3 sequences; 45% are singletons. Germline CDR1 SGHVS, CDR2 FNYEAQ. CDR3 length: 15 residues. V was pared by 6 bases and J by 5 bases, with 12 bases of the junction left unmatched. Orbital computed tomography and thyroid ultrasound, together with serum TRAb and thyroxine and clinical symptoms, were used for diagnoses. This receptor was obtained from an adult man with Graves' disease, either hyperthyroidism or ophthalmopathy (not recorded which). Sequenced sample: peripheral blood or thyroid tissue (not recorded which). The chain has TRBV7-6 and TRBJ2-7, with 8 bases identical to TRBD1. The CDR3 sequence is CASRRGGAGGDEQYF. In DNA form, the CDR3 reads TGTGCCAGCAGACGTGGAGGGGCAGGGGGCGACGAGCAGTACTTC.